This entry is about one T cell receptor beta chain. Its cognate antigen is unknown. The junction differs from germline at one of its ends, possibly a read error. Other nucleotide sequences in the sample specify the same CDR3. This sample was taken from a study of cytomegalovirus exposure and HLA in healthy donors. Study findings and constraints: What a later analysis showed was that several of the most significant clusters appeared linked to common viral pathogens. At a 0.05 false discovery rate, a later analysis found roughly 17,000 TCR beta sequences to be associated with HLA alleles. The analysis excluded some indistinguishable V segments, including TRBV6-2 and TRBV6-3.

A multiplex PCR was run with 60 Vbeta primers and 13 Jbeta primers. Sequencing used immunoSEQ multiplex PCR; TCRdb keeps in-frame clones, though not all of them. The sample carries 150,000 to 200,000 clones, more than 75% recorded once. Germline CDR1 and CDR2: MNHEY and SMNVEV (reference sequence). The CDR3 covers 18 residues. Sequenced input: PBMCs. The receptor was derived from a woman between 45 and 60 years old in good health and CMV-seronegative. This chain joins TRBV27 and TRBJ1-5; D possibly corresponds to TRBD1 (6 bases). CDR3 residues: CASSENRVKLLVNQPQHF. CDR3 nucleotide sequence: TGCGCCAGCAGCGAAAACAGGGTTAAGTTGCTTGTCAATCAGCCCCAGCATTTT.